The rows below give T cell receptor beta chains drawn from one sample of a study of blood T cell repertoires in COVID-19. The method was immunoSEQ multiplex PCR; TCRdb's version includes in-frame clones alone and lacks a portion of them. This table holds about 490,000 clones, approximately 85% found once. Sequences were obtained from peripheral blood. These receptors were collected from a human donor in a cohort sampled during active COVID-19. Each CDR3 is given with its conserved first and last residue. D genes are given only for firm matches. Clone size, where shown, is once, few, many, or a class for clones that have expanded.

J,D,size,V,CDR3,DNA
TRBJ1-4,.,few,TRBV11-2,CASSASSPGSEKLFF,TGTGCCAGCAGCGCGAGTAGTCCGGGGAGTGAAAAACTGTTTTTT
TRBJ1-1,TRBD1,.,TRBV5-1,CASSLQQGTRTEAFF,TGCGCCAGCAGCTTACAACAGGGGACGAGGACTGAAGCTTTCTTT
TRBJ1-3,.,once,TRBV4-1,CASSRELGPLSGNTIYF,TGCGCCAGCAGCCGGGAGCTCGGCCCCCTCTCTGGAAACACCATATATTTT
TRBJ1-5,.,.,TRBV6-2/TRBV6-3,CASSSPQGNQPQHF,TGTGCCAGCAGTTCGCCCCAGGGTAACCAGCCCCAGCATTTT
TRBJ1-2,TRBD1,.,TRBV18,CASSPRGQNYGYTF,TGTGCCAGCTCACCAAGGGGACAGAACTATGGCTACACCTTC
TRBJ2-3,TRBD1,.,TRBV28,CASSPMTGGRRADTQYF,TGTGCCAGCAGTCCGATGACAGGGGGCCGTCGGGCAGATACGCAGTATTTT
TRBJ2-7,.,once,TRBV11-3,CASSDSSEQYF,TGTGCCAGCAGCGACAGTAGCGAGCAGTACTTC
TRBJ2-1,.,.,TRBV27,CASRPWQGNEQFF,TGTGCCAGCCGTCCGTGGCAGGGCAATGAGCAGTTCTTC
TRBJ1-1,.,.,TRBV12-1,CASSPIDLMTGVNTEAFF,TGTGCCAGCAGCCCGATCGACTTAATGACAGGCGTGAACACTGAAGCTTTCTTT
TRBJ1-5,TRBD1,.,TRBV5-1,CASSRQGAGQPQHF,TGCGCCAGCAGCCGACAGGGGGCCGGTCAGCCCCAGCATTTT
TRBJ2-7,TRBD1,.,TRBV5-4,CASSFDRGASYEQYF,TGTGCCAGCAGCTTCGACAGGGGAGCCTCCTACGAGCAGTACTTC
TRBJ2-2,TRBD2,.,TRBV7-2,CASSIRGLAGENTGELFF,TGTGCCAGCAGCATAAGAGGACTAGCGGGAGAGAACACCGGGGAGCTGTTTTTT
TRBJ1-5,.,few,TRBV11-2,CASSRGTPGSNQPQHF,TGTGCCAGCAGCCGAGGGACACCCGGTTCCAATCAGCCCCAGCATTTT
TRBJ1-1,TRBD1,.,TRBV5-4,CASSSQGPQWNTEAFF,TGTGCCAGCAGCTCACAGGGGCCGCAGTGGAACACTGAAGCTTTCTTT
TRBJ2-2,.,few,TRBV19,CASSIQGWPGELFF,TGTGCCAGTAGTATCCAGGGATGGCCCGGGGAGCTGTTTTTT
TRBJ1-1,TRBD1,.,TRBV6-5,CASFWTGEATEAFF,TGTGCCAGCTTCTGGACAGGGGAGGCCACTGAAGCTTTCTTT
TRBJ2-5,.,.,TRBV18,CASSPEKTQYF,TGTGCCAGCTCACCAGAGAAGACCCAGTACTTC
TRBJ1-1,TRBD1,.,TRBV11-1,CASSTGQGKGAFF,TGTGCCAGCAGCACCGGACAGGGTAAAGGCGCTTTCTTT
TRBJ1-2,TRBD1,few,TRBV5-1,CASRVTGQGYGYTF,TGCGCCAGCAGAGTAACCGGACAGGGTTACGGCTACACCTTC
TRBJ2-3,.,.,TRBV7-9,CASSLGQSGIDTQYF,TGTGCCAGCAGCTTAGGGCAGTCCGGGATAGATACGCAGTATTTT
TRBJ2-2,TRBD2,.,TRBV18,CASSPGTSGPTGELFF,TGTGCCAGCTCACCAGGGACTAGCGGGCCCACCGGGGAGCTGTTTTTT
TRBJ1-2,TRBD1,.,TRBV28,CASRLPGTGVGGYTF,TGTGCCAGCAGACTACCCGGGACAGGAGTTGGTGGCTACACCTTC
TRBJ2-1,.,.,TRBV18,CASSPQGMYNEQFF,TGTGCCAGCTCACCACAGGGGATGTACAATGAGCAGTTCTTC
TRBJ2-5,TRBD1,.,TRBV29-1,CSAGQTQETQYF,TGCAGCGCGGGACAGACCCAAGAGACCCAGTACTTC
TRBJ2-7,.,.,TRBV3-1/TRBV3-2,CASSQGNGRLAYEQYF,TGTGCCAGCAGCCAAGGTAATGGCAGGTTAGCCTACGAGCAGTACTTC
TRBJ1-1,TRBD1,.,TRBV2,CASGLDRGPTEAFF,TGTGCCAGCGGCCTAGACAGGGGGCCCACTGAAGCTTTCTTT
TRBJ2-3,.,.,TRBV11-2,CASSLSTPDTQYF,TGTGCCAGCAGCTTATCGACACCAGATACGCAGTATTTT
TRBJ2-3,.,.,TRBV28,CASGSAAKTGADTQYF,TGTGCCAGTGGGTCGGCGGCGAAAACGGGGGCAGATACGCAGTATTTT
TRBJ1-3,.,.,TRBV7-8,CASSRQIISGNTIYF,TGTGCCAGCAGCCGACAGATTATCTCTGGAAACACCATATATTTT
TRBJ1-3,TRBD1,few,TRBV30,CAWRAGTGASGNTIYF,TGTGCCTGGAGGGCCGGGACAGGGGCGTCTGGAAACACCATATATTTT
TRBJ2-1,TRBD2,.,TRBV27,CASSFVREHEQFF,TGTGCCAGCAGTTTTGTGCGGGAGCATGAGCAGTTCTTC
TRBJ1-1,.,.,TRBV5-5,CASSYGRTNTEAFF,TGTGCCAGCAGCTATGGGAGGACGAACACTGAAGCTTTCTTT
TRBJ2-2,.,.,TRBV5-4,CASSLAGLNTGELFF,TGTGCCAGCAGCTTGGCTGGCTTGAACACCGGGGAGCTGTTTTTT
TRBJ1-2,TRBD1,.,TRBV7-8,CASSPRGTYGYTF,TGTGCCAGCAGCCCCAGGGGGACCTATGGCTACACCTTC
TRBJ1-2,TRBD1,.,TRBV5-4,CASSHRGADYGYTF,TGTGCCAGCAGCCACAGGGGTGCGGACTATGGCTACACCTTC
TRBJ2-5,TRBD2,.,TRBV28,CASSLGTSIETQYF,TGTGCCAGCAGTTTGGGGACTAGCATAGAGACCCAGTACTTC
TRBJ2-7,TRBD2,.,TRBV14,CASSPIVQAGVSYEQYF,TGTGCCAGCAGCCCGATAGTGCAAGCGGGAGTAAGTTACGAGCAGTACTTC